This TCR beta chain was profiled in a study of T cells expressing NK-cell markers. Study-level points and caveats: Researchers report these clonotypes also headed the CD3+CD56-NKG2C+ fraction in several donors.

The authors made TCR beta cDNA libraries by 5'RACE template switching. This switching added a universal primer site and UMIs. From its re-call of the 5' RACE reads, TCRdb lists each CDR3 protein once, without DNA. The sample has 500,000 to 700,000 distinct CDR3 sequences; the top ten hold 3.5% to 4.5%. In regard to this clonotype: Its antigen remains unidentified.

The CDR3 runs 16 residues. The germline CDR1 and CDR2 sequences are LGHNA and YNFKEQ. Input material: blood T cells: a sorted CD56 or NKG2C T cell subset, CD4+ or CD8+ T cells, or bulk PBMC T cells (not recorded which). This chain links TRBV4-2 with TRBJ2-2; TCRdb selects TRBD1, and the lack of DNA leaves this call unchecked. The TCR was taken from a man aged 18 to 30 in good health. CDR3 residues: CASRGGEAGDTGELFF.